These 25 T cell receptor beta chains came from one sample sequenced in a study of T cells in Graves' hyperthyroidism and ophthalmopathy (dated by TCRdb to the late 2010s). The library was generated by multiplex PCR. Sequencing was performed on an Illumina HiSeq 2000. The TCR beta CDR3 regions were amplified from the RNA transcripts. For the first round of RT-PCR on the TCR CDR3, the HTBI primer set was used together with the Qiagen OneStep RT-PCR kit. In TCRdb, the public reads were trimmed at Q25 with fastp and aligned with MiXCR, with productive beta chains retained. Rows merge per CDR3 protein into single entries with the most common DNA and genes. In this sample the table shows around 200,000 distinct CDR3 sequences, approximately 15% of which occur a single time. Roughly 29% of the sample comes from the top ten. The source material was blood. The receptors were sampled from a woman in her forties or fifties with Graves' hyperthyroidism.

Worth noting for this clonotype: Possible read error: a much larger clone is one base away. This sequence joins TRBV6-2 or TRBV6-3 and TRBJ2-2; a possible D gene is TRBD1 (6 bases). The germline V gene has CDR1 MNHEY and CDR2 SVGEGT. This CDR3 is 15 amino acids long. The CDR3 DNA reads as TGTGCCAGCAGTGACTTCACAGGGAGCACCGGGGAGCCGTTTTTT. Its protein product is CASSDFTGSTGEPFF.

The sample holds many counts of this clonotype. The rearrangement joins TRBV20-1 to TRBJ1-1; no firm D call. Germline V CDR1 and CDR2: DFQATT, SNEGSKA (reference sequence). Trimming took 5 bases from V and 0 from J, leaving 13 bases between them. CDR3 length: 14 amino acids. The CDR3 nucleotides read TGCAGTGCTCAGCCCTCCACTATGAACACTGAAGCTTTCTTT. Translating gives CSAQPSTMNTEAFF.

CDR3 nucleotides: TGTGCCAGCACCCCGGGACGGAGACTTGAAGCTTTCTTT. It specifies CASTPGRRLEAFF. This chain joins TRBV28 and TRBJ1-1; D is perhaps TRBD1 (5 bases). CDR3 size: 13 residues. The germline CDR1 and CDR2 sequences are MDHEN and SYDVKM. The V and J ends lost 7 bases and 7 bases respectively, with 16 bases between them.

This clonotype appeared many times. The rearrangement uses TRBV20-1 and TRBJ1-2; D call uncertain. This CDR3 spans 12 amino acids. Germline CDR1 and CDR2: DFQATT and SNEGSKA (reference sequence). The ends were cut back, 0 bases at V and 8 bases at J, with 10 bases in the middle. In DNA, the CDR3 is TGCAGTGCTAGAGAGAGGGCCAGAGGCTACACCTTC. Encoded protein: CSARERARGYTF.

This clonotype was seen repeatedly, ten times or more. This sequence joins TRBV3-1 and TRBJ1-6; 8 bases map to TRBD1. CDR3 length: 16 residues. Germline V gene sequence: CDR1 LGHDT, CDR2 YNNKEL (reference sequence). V lost 4 bases, J lost 8 bases, and 10 bases stayed unmatched. The CDR3 DNA reads TGTGCCAGCAGCCCGCTGGGGCCAGGGGGCGATTCACCCCTCCACTTT. This encodes CASSPLGPGGDSPLHF.

V is TRBV4-3 and J is TRBJ2-5; possible D gene TRBD1, 7 bases. CDR3 length: 16 residues. V was trimmed by 4 bases and J by 2 bases, leaving 17 bases between them. Germline CDR1 is LGHNA and CDR2 is YSLEER. The CDR3 spells CASSPRGLGGQETQYF. The CDR3 nucleotides are TGCGCCAGCAGCCCTAGGGGGCTCGGGGGTCAAGAGACCCAGTACTTC.

The table lists this clonotype with many counts. The V call is TRBV2, the J call TRBJ1-1, with D possibly TRBD1 on 5 matching bases. The germline V gene has CDR1 SNHLY and CDR2 FYNNEI. The CDR3 extends over 14 amino acids. Trimming removed 5 bases at V and 5 bases at J, with 15 bases between. DNA of the CDR3: TGTGCCAGCAGTAGCCCCCAGGGAGTTACTGAAGCTTTCTTT. It codes for CASSSPQGVTEAFF.

This clonotype was observed many times. The chain links TRBV14 to TRBJ2-7; 7 nucleotides agree with TRBD1. With V trimmed by 4 bases and J by 6 bases, 9 bases remained unmatched. The CDR3 contains 14 residues. Per germline, CDR1 SGHDN and CDR2 FVKESK. The CDR3, as DNA: TGTGCCAGCAGCCGAAACAGGGGAAATGGCGAGCAGTACTTC. Residues: CASSRNRGNGEQYF.

In this sample, this clonotype turned up a few times. V is TRBV4-1 and J is TRBJ1-5; D uncertain. V was clipped by 4 bases and J by 0 bases, with 10 bases between them. CDR3 size: 15 residues. Germline V lookup: CDR1 MGHRA, CDR2 YSYEKL. The CDR3 coding sequence is TGCGCCAGCAGCCCCTGGACCGATAGCAATCAGCCCCAGCATTTT. Residues: CASSPWTDSNQPQHF.

This clonotype was seen only a few times. This likely comes from a read error, as the CDR3 has no conserved phenylalanine or tryptophan at its end. The rearrangement uses TRBV9 and TRBJ1-1, with D possibly being TRBD1 (5 bases). The CDR3 is 13 residues long. Trimming took off 0 bases at V and 5 bases at J, with 8 bases between the two ends. CDR1 is SGDLS, CDR2 YYNGEE, per germline. CDR3 loop: CASSVGKGTEAFL. CDR3 DNA: TGTGCCAGCAGCGTAGGAAAGGGGACTGAAGCTTTCCTT.

This clonotype was found many times. The CDR3 nucleotides read TGTGCCAGCGGAGGACAAATAATATACACAGATACGCAGTATTTT. Protein sequence: CASGGQIIYTDTQYF. This chain uses TRBV28 with TRBJ2-3; D possibly uses TRBD1 or TRBD2 (5 bases each). Germline V gene sequence: CDR1 MDHEN, CDR2 SYDVKM. This CDR3 region has 15 residues. Trimming took off 8 bases at V and 2 bases at J, with 17 bases between the two ends.

This clonotype was counted between two and nine times. CDR3 sequence reads: CATTTLDREDQPQHF. The CDR3, as DNA: TGTGCCACCACGACTCTCGACAGGGAAGATCAGCCCCAGCATTTT. The chain has TRBV6-1 and TRBJ1-5; 7 nucleotides agree with TRBD1. Germline CDR1 reads MNHNS; CDR2 reads SASEGT. The CDR3 length is 15 residues. J gave up 5 bases and V 10 bases, and 14 bases lay outside the gene matches.

This clonotype was seen ten or more times. The chain couples TRBV10-3 to TRBJ2-5; D uncertain. The CDR3 is made up of 14 amino acids. V lost 2 bases to trimming and J lost 4 bases, with 11 bases between them. Germline CDR1 and CDR2: ENHRY and SYGVKD. CDR3 sequence reads: CAISEVGRAETQYF. DNA of the CDR3: TGTGCCATCAGTGAGGTCGGAAGAGCAGAGACCCAGTACTTC.

This clonotype was picked up many times. The chain combines TRBV7-9 with TRBJ2-1, with D unclear. Germline CDR1 reads SEHNR; CDR2 reads FQNEAQ (reference sequence). V lost 4 bases and J lost 1, with 20 bases in between. CDR3 length: 18 residues. This CDR3 reads CASSSPVLTRVSYNEQFF. The CDR3 region has the DNA TGTGCCAGCAGCTCCCCTGTTCTCACAAGGGTATCCTACAATGAGCAGTTCTTC.

This clonotype was observed at least ten times. The gene calls are TRBV12-3 or TRBV12-4 and TRBJ1-1, with TRBD1 matching over 7 bases. This CDR3 comprises 14 residues. After removal of 7 bases from V and 1 base from J, the junction contained 6 bases not matched to a gene. Here the CDR3 reads CASNSRGRNTEAFF. CDR3 bases: TGTGCCAGCAATTCTAGGGGGCGGAACACTGAAGCTTTCTTT.

This clonotype appeared many times. The chain combines TRBV19 with TRBJ2-3; D not resolved. The CDR3 totals 13 residues. The germline V gene has CDR1 LNHDA and CDR2 SQIVND (reference sequence). V lost 5 bases to trimming and J lost 5 bases, with 11 bases between them. This CDR3 reads CASSPRALDTQYF. CDR3 in DNA: TGTGCCAGTAGTCCTCGGGCGTTAGATACGCAGTATTTT.

This clonotype was observed at least ten times. The CDR3 here is CASSWGQGNTEAFF. CDR3 nucleotide sequence: TGCGCCAGCAGCTGGGGACAGGGGAACACTGAAGCTTTCTTT. The V call is TRBV5-1, the J call TRBJ1-1; the match to TRBD1 covers 9 bases. The germline gives CDR1 SGHRS, CDR2 YFSETQ. The CDR3 extends over 14 amino acids. The junction had 1 base not matched to a gene; V was cut back by 3 bases and J by 1 base.

DNA of the CDR3: TGTGCCAGTAGCATTCGTAGCGGGTCTAAAGATACGCAGTATTTT. Amino acids: CASSIRSGSKDTQYF. V is TRBV19 and J is TRBJ2-3; 7 positions match TRBD2. Trimming took 6 bases from V and 5 from J; bases not matched to a gene: 11. Germline assignment: CDR1 LNHDA and CDR2 SQIVND (reference sequence). This CDR3 comprises 15 residues.

Concerning this clonotype: A much larger clonotype is one base distant, so this may be a read error. The rearrangement uses TRBV7-9 and TRBJ2-7, with 9 bases aligning to TRBD1. Trimming at V came to 7 bases and at J to 3 bases, leaving 7 bases not matched to a gene. The CDR3 sequence is 14 residues long. Germline V CDR1 and CDR2: SEHNR, FQNEAQ (reference sequence). CDR3 residues: CASNPRDRDYEQYF. CDR3 sequence (DNA): TGTGCCAGCAACCCACGGGACAGGGACTACGAGCAGTACTTC.

This clonotype was detected many times. This chain links TRBV7-2 with TRBJ2-1; 7 bases are a match to TRBD1. The ends lost 6 bases at V and 7 bases at J; junction bases unmatched: 9. Germline loops: CDR1 SGHTA, CDR2 FQGNSA. This CDR3 region has 14 residues. The CDR3 spells CASRRNTGANEQFF. The DNA for the CDR3 is TGTGCCAGCAGACGAAATACAGGGGCTAATGAGCAGTTCTTC.

Many counts were recorded for this clonotype. J is TRBJ2-1 and V is TRBV6-1; 10 nucleotides match TRBD1. The V gene end was trimmed by 4 bases and the J gene end by 8 bases; junction bases not matched to a gene: 11. Germline lookup yields CDR1 MNHNS and CDR2 SASEGT. CDR3 size: 16 residues. CDR3 sequence (DNA): TGTGCCAGCAGTGCCAGACAGGGGGCGATACAGTATGAGCAGTTCTTC. Amino acids: CASSARQGAIQYEQFF.

This clonotype was seen at least ten times. V gene TRBV18 combines with J gene TRBJ1-1; 7 nucleotides line up with TRBD1. Germline lookup yields CDR1 KGHSH and CDR2 LQKENI. There are 15 residues in the CDR3. V was clipped by 3 bases and J by 3 bases; unmatched bases: 7. CDR3 nucleotides: TGTGCCAGCTCACCCCAGGGGGGGCGTTACACTGAAGCTTTCTTT. Its translation is CASSPQGGRYTEAFF.

This clonotype was recorded at least ten times. This sequence joins TRBV4-3 and TRBJ1-1; unclear D gene. Trimming stripped 2 bases from V and 1 base from J, with 8 bases between. The CDR3 runs to 14 residues. Germline lookup yields CDR1 LGHNA and CDR2 YSLEER. CDR3 sequence (DNA): TGCGCCAGCAGCCAATACAAAGGGAACACTGAAGCTTTCTTT. Translating gives CASSQYKGNTEAFF.

This chain joins TRBV14 and TRBJ2-3; D is unclear. The CDR3 has 13 amino acids. Per the germline V gene, CDR1 is SGHDN and CDR2 is FVKESK. V was cut by 1 base and J by 1 base, with 3 bases left in between. CDR3 residues: CASSQVGTDTQYF. DNA for the CDR3: TGTGCCAGCAGCCAAGTTGGCACAGATACGCAGTATTTT.

This clonotype has ten or more counts. The CDR3 reads CSAGGAGLGTEAFF. In DNA form, the CDR3 reads TGCAGTGCGGGAGGGGCAGGGCTGGGTACTGAAGCTTTCTTT. V usage is TRBV20-1 and J usage is TRBJ1-1, with a weak D call TRBD1 (5 bases). This CDR3 has 14 amino acids. V lost 6 bases to trimming and J lost 5 bases, with 19 bases between them. From germline, CDR1 is DFQATT and CDR2 SNEGSKA (reference sequence).